Listed below are T cell receptor beta chains from one sample, sequenced in a study of cytomegalovirus exposure and HLA in healthy donors. Repertoires were generated with immunoSEQ multiplex PCR, while TCRdb's copy carries only in-frame clones and drops some. The sample shows approximately 220,000 clones, roughly 80% of them seen only once. The specimen sequenced was PBMCs. Source of these receptors: a middle-aged man in good health and CMV-seronegative. The CDR3 runs from the conserved cysteine through the conserved F or W. Size is stated for part of the rows, as once, few or many counts, or as a class when the clone is expanded.

clone size	J gene	V gene	CDR3 protein
-	TRBJ1-1	TRBV28	CASRLTPGTGAEAFF
-	TRBJ2-7	TRBV28	CASSLRGGTYEQYF
-	TRBJ2-5	TRBV30	CAWSVSGSQETQYF
-	TRBJ2-3	TRBV5-1	CASSLGPGSHDTQYF
-	TRBJ2-3	TRBV29-1	CSVAKGSTSTDTQYF
-	TRBJ2-1	TRBV10-1	CASSLLAAGNNEQFF
once	TRBJ1-1	TRBV7-2	CASSLAGRQVEAFF
-	TRBJ2-2	TRBV30	CAWSRGQGAGTGELFF
-	TRBJ1-5	TRBV7-6	CASSPQGAAGQPQHF
few	TRBJ1-1	TRBV4-1	CASSQDPRGRAFF
-	TRBJ2-3	TRBV29-1	CSVFPGSTDTQYF
-	TRBJ1-6	TRBV5-5	CASRPGVNSPLHF
-	TRBJ2-5	TRBV10-3	CAIRGQGQETQYF
-	TRBJ2-2	TRBV15	CATSRDRNPTGELFF
-	TRBJ2-7	TRBV7-9	CASSLARSAGYEQYF
-	TRBJ1-5	TRBV7-8	CASSLTRGDQPQHF
-	TRBJ1-5	TRBV4-1	CASSLQWGTGANQPQHF